This is a list of T cell receptor beta chains from one sample in a study of shared clonotypes between healthy human individuals. TCRdb's table, derived via immunoSEQ multiplex PCR, lists solely in-frame clones and lacks some. The top ten hold 1.4% to 1.5% of the sample, which has about a million clones, roughly 80% seen once. What was sequenced was memory CD4+ T cells sorted from blood. All receptors derive from a man in his late teens or twenties in good health. CDR3s include the opening cysteine and the closing phenylalanine or tryptophan. D genes are given only for firm matches. The size of a clone is reported for some rows only, either as once, few or many, or as a class for expanded clones.

V gene: TRBV25-1; CDR3 length: 17; clone size: NA; D gene: NA; J gene: TRBJ1-6; CDR3 DNA: TGTGCCAGCAGTGAATACGGAAAGAGCTCCTATAATTCACCCCTCCACTTT; CDR3 protein: CASSEYGKSSYNSPLHF
V gene: TRBV5-1; CDR3 length: 15; clone size: NA; D gene: NA; J gene: TRBJ2-1; CDR3 DNA: TGCGCCAGCAGCTTGGACCCGCGAGGGGGGGGTGAGCAGTTCTTC; CDR3 protein: CASSLDPRGGGEQFF
V gene: TRBV30; CDR3 length: 13; clone size: once; D gene: TRBD1; J gene: TRBJ1-1; CDR3 DNA: TGTGCCTGGAACAGGGGGGCGAACACTGAAGCTTTCTTT; CDR3 protein: CAWNRGANTEAFF
V gene: TRBV7-2; CDR3 length: 14; clone size: NA; D gene: NA; J gene: TRBJ1-5; CDR3 DNA: TGTGCCAGCAGTCAAACTTTTAGCAATCAGCCCCAGCATTTT; CDR3 protein: CASSQTFSNQPQHF
V gene: TRBV10-2; CDR3 length: 14; clone size: NA; D gene: NA; J gene: TRBJ2-5; CDR3 DNA: TGCGCCAGCAGTGTTTACTCGACCCAAGAGACCCAGTACTTC; CDR3 protein: CASSVYSTQETQYF
V gene: TRBV30; CDR3 length: 12; clone size: few; D gene: NA; J gene: TRBJ2-5; CDR3 DNA: TGTGCCTGGAGTATGGGGGGAGAGACCCAGTACTTC; CDR3 protein: CAWSMGGETQYF
V gene: TRBV5-1; CDR3 length: 14; clone size: many; D gene: NA; J gene: TRBJ1-3; CDR3 DNA: TGCGCCAGCAGCTCTGCCAGCTCTGGAAACACCATATATTTT; CDR3 protein: CASSSASSGNTIYF
V gene: TRBV5-1; CDR3 length: 14; clone size: NA; D gene: NA; J gene: TRBJ2-3; CDR3 DNA: TGCGCCAGTACTCAGGGTGGCGGCACAGATACGCAGTATTTT; CDR3 protein: CASTQGGGTDTQYF
V gene: TRBV6-1; CDR3 length: 19; clone size: NA; D gene: TRBD2; J gene: TRBJ2-1; CDR3 DNA: TGTGCCAGCAGTGAAGCGCGTCCTCCTTCTAGCGGATCCTACAATGAGCAGTTCTTC; CDR3 protein: CASSEARPPSSGSYNEQFF
V gene: TRBV11-2; CDR3 length: 15; clone size: NA; D gene: TRBD2; J gene: TRBJ2-2; CDR3 DNA: TGTGCCAGCAGCTTAGCCGGGGGGTTCACCGGGGAGCTGTTTTTT; CDR3 protein: CASSLAGGFTGELFF
V gene: TRBV2; CDR3 length: 14; clone size: NA; D gene: TRBD1; J gene: TRBJ2-1; CDR3 DNA: TGTGCCAGCAGTGAGTCCCGACAGGGCCATGAGCAGTTCTTC; CDR3 protein: CASSESRQGHEQFF
V gene: TRBV7-9; CDR3 length: 15; clone size: NA; D gene: TRBD1; J gene: TRBJ1-3; CDR3 DNA: TGTGCCAGCAGCCGCGGGACAGACTCTGGAAACACCATATATTTT; CDR3 protein: CASSRGTDSGNTIYF
V gene: TRBV5-1; CDR3 length: 16; clone size: NA; D gene: NA; J gene: TRBJ2-5; CDR3 DNA: TGCGCCAGCAGCTTGGGCTCCTTGGGGTCCGGCGAGACCCAGTACTTC; CDR3 protein: CASSLGSLGSGETQYF
V gene: TRBV5-6; CDR3 length: 14; clone size: few; D gene: NA; J gene: TRBJ1-5; CDR3 DNA: TGTGCCAGCAGCTTGGGCAGGGTCCATCAGCCCCAGCATTTT; CDR3 protein: CASSLGRVHQPQHF
V gene: TRBV7-2; CDR3 length: 15; clone size: NA; D gene: NA; J gene: TRBJ2-1; CDR3 DNA: TGTGCCAGCAGCTCGCCTTGGACCGTGGGGAATGAGCAGTTCTTC; CDR3 protein: CASSSPWTVGNEQFF
V gene: TRBV6-1; CDR3 length: 14; clone size: NA; D gene: NA; J gene: TRBJ2-7; CDR3 DNA: TGTGCCAGCAGTGATCGGACTCAGACCTACGAGCAGTACTTC; CDR3 protein: CASSDRTQTYEQYF
V gene: TRBV18; CDR3 length: 15; clone size: NA; D gene: NA; J gene: TRBJ2-2; CDR3 DNA: TGTGCCAGCTCACCAGGCCCATCGAACACCGGGGAGCTGTTTTTT; CDR3 protein: CASSPGPSNTGELFF
V gene: TRBV5-6; CDR3 length: 16; clone size: NA; D gene: TRBD2; J gene: TRBJ2-3; CDR3 DNA: TGTGCCAGCAGCTTGGAGGGCGGGAGGCTCACAGATACGCAGTATTTT; CDR3 protein: CASSLEGGRLTDTQYF
V gene: TRBV19; CDR3 length: 14; clone size: NA; D gene: NA; J gene: TRBJ2-1; CDR3 DNA: TGTGCCAGTAGTATAGGACAGGCCCCCAATGAGCAGTTCTTC; CDR3 protein: CASSIGQAPNEQFF
V gene: TRBV7-9; CDR3 length: 15; clone size: NA; D gene: TRBD1; J gene: TRBJ2-7; CDR3 DNA: TGTGCCAGCAGCTTAGGTGGGACAGGGGGCCTCGAGCAGTACTTC; CDR3 protein: CASSLGGTGGLEQYF
V gene: TRBV4-2; CDR3 length: 11; clone size: NA; D gene: NA; J gene: TRBJ2-1; CDR3 DNA: TGTGCCAGCAGCCAACTCAATGAGCAGTTCTTC; CDR3 protein: CASSQLNEQFF
V gene: TRBV30; CDR3 length: 12; clone size: NA; D gene: NA; J gene: TRBJ2-7; CDR3 DNA: TGTGCCTGGAGTGTACAGGGTCCCGAGCAGTACTTC; CDR3 protein: CAWSVQGPEQYF
V gene: TRBV30; CDR3 length: 14; clone size: NA; D gene: NA; J gene: TRBJ1-4; CDR3 DNA: TGTGCCTGGACCCCCGGGCAGGTCAATGAAAAACTGTTTTTT; CDR3 protein: CAWTPGQVNEKLFF
V gene: TRBV11-2; CDR3 length: 16; clone size: once; D gene: NA; J gene: TRBJ1-6; CDR3 DNA: TGTGCCAGCAGCTTAGCGTCAGGACCCCGTTGGTCACCCCTCCACTTT; CDR3 protein: CASSLASGPRWSPLHF
V gene: TRBV7-6; CDR3 length: 15; clone size: NA; D gene: TRBD2; J gene: TRBJ2-5; CDR3 DNA: TGTGCCAGCAGCTCGAGGTGGGGGGGACGGGAGACCCAGTACTTC; CDR3 protein: CASSSRWGGRETQYF
V gene: TRBV19; CDR3 length: 12; clone size: NA; D gene: TRBD2; J gene: TRBJ2-5; CDR3 DNA: TGTGCCAGTGGTAGCGGGGCGGAGACCCAGTACTTC; CDR3 protein: CASGSGAETQYF
V gene: TRBV19; CDR3 length: 14; clone size: NA; D gene: TRBD1; J gene: TRBJ2-5; CDR3 DNA: TGTGCCAGTAGTATCCCAGGACAGGGAGAGACCCAGTACTTC; CDR3 protein: CASSIPGQGETQYF
V gene: TRBV2; CDR3 length: 16; clone size: NA; D gene: TRBD2; J gene: TRBJ2-5; CDR3 DNA: TGTGCCAGCAGTGTTTTGGCTAGCGGGAGCCAAGAGACCCAGTACTTC; CDR3 protein: CASSVLASGSQETQYF
V gene: TRBV6-1; CDR3 length: 14; clone size: NA; D gene: NA; J gene: TRBJ1-3; CDR3 DNA: TGTGCCAGCAGTGAATCCGGGTCAGGAAACACCATATATTTT; CDR3 protein: CASSESGSGNTIYF
V gene: TRBV27; CDR3 length: 14; clone size: NA; D gene: TRBD1; J gene: TRBJ2-7; CDR3 DNA: TGTGCCAGCAGTGGGGACAGGGGGCAGGGCGAGCAGTACTTC; CDR3 protein: CASSGDRGQGEQYF
V gene: TRBV30; CDR3 length: 18; clone size: NA; D gene: TRBD1; J gene: TRBJ2-6; CDR3 DNA: TGTGCCTGGAGTTGGGGACAGGGGGTTTACTCTGGGGCCAACGTCCTGACTTTC; CDR3 protein: CAWSWGQGVYSGANVLTF
V gene: TRBV6-6; CDR3 length: 15; clone size: NA; D gene: NA; J gene: TRBJ1-6; CDR3 DNA: TGTGCCAGCAGTTACGAGGTTATCAATGGTTCACCCCTCCACTTT; CDR3 protein: CASSYEVINGSPLHF
V gene: TRBV19; CDR3 length: 13; clone size: NA; D gene: NA; J gene: TRBJ1-2; CDR3 DNA: TGTGCCAGTAGCCAAGGGGATAACTATGGCTACACCTTC; CDR3 protein: CASSQGDNYGYTF
V gene: TRBV18; CDR3 length: 13; clone size: NA; D gene: NA; J gene: TRBJ1-2; CDR3 DNA: TGTGCCAGCTCACCACCCGGACATTATGGCTACACCTTC; CDR3 protein: CASSPPGHYGYTF
V gene: TRBV7-9; CDR3 length: 17; clone size: NA; D gene: NA; J gene: TRBJ1-6; CDR3 DNA: TGTGCCAGCAGCTTACGTTACGGCGTATCGGATAATTCACCCCTCCACTTT; CDR3 protein: CASSLRYGVSDNSPLHF